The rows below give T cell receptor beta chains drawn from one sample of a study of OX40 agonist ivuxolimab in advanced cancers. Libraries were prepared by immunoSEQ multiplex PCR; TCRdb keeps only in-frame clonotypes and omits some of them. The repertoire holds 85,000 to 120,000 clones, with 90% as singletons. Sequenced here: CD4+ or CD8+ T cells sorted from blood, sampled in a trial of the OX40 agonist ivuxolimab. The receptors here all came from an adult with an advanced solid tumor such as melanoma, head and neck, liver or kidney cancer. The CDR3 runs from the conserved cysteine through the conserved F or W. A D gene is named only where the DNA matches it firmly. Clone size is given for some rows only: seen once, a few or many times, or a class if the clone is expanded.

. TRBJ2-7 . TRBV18 TGTGCCAGCTCACCCACCGTAAACGCCTACGAGCAGTACTTC CASSPTVNAYEQYF
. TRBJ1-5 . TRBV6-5 TGTGCCAGCAGTTACCGCCGGGTCTTACTAGATCAGCCCCAGCATTTT CASSYRRVLLDQPQHF
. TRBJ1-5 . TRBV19 TGTGCCAGTAGTGCGACCGGGACAAGCAATCAGCCCCAGCATTTT CASSATGTSNQPQHF
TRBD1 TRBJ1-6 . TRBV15 TGTGCCACCAGCACGGGACAGAACCTTAATTCACCCCTCCACTTT CATSTGQNLNSPLHF
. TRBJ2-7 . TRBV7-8 TGTGCCAGCAGCTTAAGTCCTGGCCCCTACGAGCAGTACTTC CASSLSPGPYEQYF
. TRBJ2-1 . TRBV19 TGTGCCAGTAGGCCGGGAGTGGGCTACAATGAGCAGTTCTTC CASRPGVGYNEQFF
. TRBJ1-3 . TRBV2 TGTGCCAGCAGTGAGGACGTAGGCTCTGGAAACACCATATATTTT CASSEDVGSGNTIYF
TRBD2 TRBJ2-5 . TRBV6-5 TGTGCCAGCAGTTACTCGTATACTAGCGGGGGCGAGACCCAGTACTTC CASSYSYTSGGETQYF
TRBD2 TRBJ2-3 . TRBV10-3 TGTGCCATCAGTGAGAAAGTGGGGGGGGGCACAGATACGCAGTATTTT CAISEKVGGGTDTQYF
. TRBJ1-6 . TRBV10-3 TGTGCCATCAGAAGTCAGGCCAGGAATTCACCCCTCCACTTT CAIRSQARNSPLHF
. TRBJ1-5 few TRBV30 TGTGCCTGGAGTGTAAGGAGCAATCAGCCCCAGCATTTT CAWSVRSNQPQHF
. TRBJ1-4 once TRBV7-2 TGTGCCAGCACCTCCGGCCCGACTAATGAAAAACTGTTTTTT CASTSGPTNEKLFF
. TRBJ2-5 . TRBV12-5 TGTGCTAGTGGTTTGTTCGAGGGTGCGGCCCAGTACTTC CASGLFEGAAQYF
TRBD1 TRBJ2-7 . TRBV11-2 TGTGCCAGCAGCTCCCCTAGGGACAGGGGGCTCGAGCAGTACTTC CASSSPRDRGLEQYF
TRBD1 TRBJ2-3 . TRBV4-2 TGTGCCAGCAGCCAAGACTACTCAGGGGGTTTCACAGATACGCAGTATTTT CASSQDYSGGFTDTQYF
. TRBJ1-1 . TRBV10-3 TGTGCCATCAGTGAGCAGGGGATCAGCACTGAAGCTTTCTTT CAISEQGISTEAFF